These 5 T cell receptor beta chains originate from one sample sequenced in a study of OX40 agonist ivuxolimab in advanced cancers. Clones were read by immunoSEQ multiplex PCR, and TCRdb kept only the in-frame ones, dropping some. The sample has more than 35,000 clones; around 80% are singletons. The sample here was CD4+ or CD8+ T cells sorted from blood, taken in a trial of the OX40 agonist ivuxolimab. These TCRs come from an adult with an advanced solid tumor such as melanoma, head and neck, liver or kidney cancer.

The chain is built from TRBV30 and TRBJ1-4, with TRBD1 as a possible D gene (6 bases). The ends were cut back, 3 bases at V and 10 bases at J, with 21 bases in the middle. In germline, CDR1 is GTSNPN, CDR2 SVGIG (reference sequence). This CDR3 has 15 amino acids. Here the CDR3 reads CAWREPVGQRGKLFF. The CDR3 DNA reads TGTGCCTGGAGAGAGCCAGTGGGACAAAGGGGAAAACTGTTTTTT.

This clone was picked up a small number of times. The genes are TRBV19 and TRBJ2-5; 16 bases align to TRBD2. The CDR3 is made up of 16 amino acids. CDR1 and CDR2 from the germline V gene are LNHDA and SQIVND (reference sequence). After removal of 6 bases from V and 4 bases from J, the junction contained 5 bases not matched to a gene. In DNA, the CDR3 is TGTGCCAGTAGCAGCGGGACTAGCGGGAGGGGAGAGACCCAGTACTTC. Its translation is CASSSGTSGRGETQYF.

The chain couples TRBV9 to TRBJ2-1; D is ambiguous. V dropped 1 base and J dropped 7 bases, with 12 bases sitting between them. The V gene's germline CDR1 is SGDLS and CDR2 YYNGEE. The CDR3 has 14 amino acids. This chain's CDR3 is CASSVFVGSNEQFF. For the CDR3, the DNA is TGTGCCAGCAGCGTATTCGTCGGCTCAAATGAGCAGTTCTTC.

This chain connects TRBV9 to TRBJ2-5; 9 bases match TRBD1. The assigned J gene may be wrong: the sequence end matches TRBJ2-7 better. This CDR3 spans 15 amino acids. Germline CDR1 and CDR2: SGDLS and YYNGEE. CDR3 DNA: TGTGCCAGCAGCCCTCAGGGGACAGGGATCGACGAGCAGTACTTC. This encodes CASSPQGTGIDEQYF.

The V call is TRBV7-6, the J call TRBJ2-7, with TRBD1 as a possible D gene (6 bases). The germline V gene encodes CDR1 SGHVS and CDR2 FNYEAQ. The CDR3 loop spans 14 amino acids. Trimming pared 1 base from V and 3 bases from J, leaving 10 bases between. The CDR3 sequence: CASSLETGDYEQYF. The CDR3 DNA is TGTGCCAGCAGCTTAGAGACAGGCGACTACGAGCAGTACTTC.